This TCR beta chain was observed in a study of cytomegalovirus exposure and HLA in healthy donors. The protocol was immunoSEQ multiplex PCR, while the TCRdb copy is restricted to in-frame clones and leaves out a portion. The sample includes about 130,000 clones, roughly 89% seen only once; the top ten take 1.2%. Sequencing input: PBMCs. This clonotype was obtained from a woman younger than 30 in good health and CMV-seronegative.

This CDR3 is CASSATGTGADTQYF. Written as DNA, the CDR3 is TGTGCCAGCAGCGCAACCGGGACAGGGGCAGATACGCAGTATTTT. The chain joins TRBV2 to TRBJ2-3, with TRBD1 identical over 10 bases. Germline V gene sequence: CDR1 SNHLY, CDR2 FYNNEI. V lost 6 bases to trimming and J lost 4 bases; unmatched junction nucleotides: 7. This CDR3 has 15 residues.